This TCR beta chain was captured in a study of CD8 T cells in Susac syndrome. Random hexamers were used to reverse transcribe an amount of roughly 0.5 to 1 ug RNA. TCRdb re-derived calls from the immunoSEQ multiplex PCR reads in MiXCR, one entry per CDR3 protein. The sample records about 240,000 distinct CDR3 sequences, 90% to 96% being singletons. The sequenced material came from CD4+ T cells from PBMCs. The sequence was obtained from a human donor with Susac syndrome.

This CDR3 reads CSVARLLNTEAFF. The CDR3 DNA follows: TGCAGCGTTGCTCGGCTGTTGAACACTGAAGCTTTCTTT. V gene TRBV29-1 combines with J gene TRBJ1-1; D gene unclear. With 4 bases removed from V and 0 bases from J, the gap between germline ends came to 9 bases. CDR1 is SQVTM, CDR2 ANQGSEA, per germline. The CDR3 is made up of 13 amino acids.